These T cell receptor beta chains were read from a single sample in a study of T cell responses to AZD1222 COVID-19 vaccine. Produced via immunoSEQ multiplex PCR; TCRdb's table is partial and in-frame only. The data show about 84,000 clones, 80% to 90% seen once. Sequencing used peripheral blood, obtained 28 days after the second AZD1222 dose. The receptors derive from an adult who received the AZD1222 COVID-19 vaccine. Both conserved end residues are part of each CDR3. The D gene is left open where the match is weak. Not all rows give a size; the values are once, few, many and, for expanded clones, a class.

TGTGCCAGCAGTACTCAGGGGTCTGGAAACACCATATATTTT | CASSTQGSGNTIYF | . | . | TRBJ1-3 | TRBV3-1/TRBV3-2
TGTGCCAGCAGCGCGGACAGAGCCTATGGCTACACCTTC | CASSADRAYGYTF | . | . | TRBJ1-2 | TRBV11-3
TGTGCCAGCAGTCTCCGGACAGAGAACACTGAAGCTTTCTTT | CASSLRTENTEAFF | . | . | TRBJ1-1 | TRBV27
TGTGCCAGCAAACCGCCGGGCTCCTACAATGAGCAGTTCTTC | CASKPPGSYNEQFF | . | . | TRBJ2-1 | TRBV6-5
TGTGCCAGCATGGGGATGGGGGGAGCTTTCTTT | CASMGMGGAFF | . | few | TRBJ1-1 | TRBV28
TGTGCCAGCTCACTACAGGACGGCTTAAACACTGAAGCTTTCTTT | CASSLQDGLNTEAFF | . | . | TRBJ1-1 | TRBV18
TGTGCCACCCACGGACAGGGGGCTTACAATGAGCAGTTCTTC | CATHGQGAYNEQFF | TRBD1 | . | TRBJ2-1 | TRBV5-8
TGCGCCAGCAGCCCCGGGGCCTCTGGAAACACCATATATTTT | CASSPGASGNTIYF | . | . | TRBJ1-3 | TRBV5-1
TGCGCCAGCAGCTTGGACGGACAGGGTAGGGGAGAGACCCAGTACTTC | CASSLDGQGRGETQYF | TRBD1 | once | TRBJ2-5 | TRBV5-1
TGTGCCAGCAGTCCGACTAGCGGGAGGATATTCAATGAGCAGTTCTTC | CASSPTSGRIFNEQFF | TRBD2 | . | TRBJ2-1 | TRBV2
TGTGCCAGCAGCTCTTACCGGGACTACGTCGGGGAGACCCAGTACTTC | CASSSYRDYVGETQYF | TRBD2 | . | TRBJ2-5 | TRBV5-4
TGTGCCAGCAGTTGGGACAGGGTTGCCACAGATACGCAGTATTTT | CASSWDRVATDTQYF | TRBD1 | . | TRBJ2-3 | TRBV27
TGCGCCAGCAGCTTGGCTCCAGGGGGCTCCTACAATGAGCAGTTCTTC | CASSLAPGGSYNEQFF | TRBD1 | . | TRBJ2-1 | TRBV5-1
TGTGCCAGCAGCTTGGGTAGCGGGAGTAACAATGAGCAGTTCTTC | CASSLGSGSNNEQFF | TRBD2 | . | TRBJ2-1 | TRBV7-6
TGTGCCAGCAGCGGAACCGGGACAGGTTTTTACGAGCAGTACTTC | CASSGTGTGFYEQYF | TRBD1 | . | TRBJ2-7 | TRBV14
TGCGCCAGCAGCTCGTTGACAGGGAACACCGGGGAGCTGTTTTTT | CASSSLTGNTGELFF | . | once | TRBJ2-2 | TRBV5-1
TGTGCCAGCAGCTTAGCGGCTAGCACAGATACGCAGTATTTT | CASSLAASTDTQYF | . | few | TRBJ2-3 | TRBV7-8
TGTGCCAGCAGCTTGGGAGGCGGAGCGAAGCATGGCTACACCTTC | CASSLGGGAKHGYTF | . | . | TRBJ1-2 | TRBV5-4
TGTGCCAGCAGTGAAGCGGTGATAAGCAATCAGCCCCAGCATTTT | CASSEAVISNQPQHF | . | . | TRBJ1-5 | TRBV6-1
TGTGCCAGCAGCGCGGGGACAGGGCGCGGGGCTAATTCACCCCTCCACTTT | CASSAGTGRGANSPLHF | TRBD1 | . | TRBJ1-6 | TRBV13
TGTGCCAGCAGCTTAAGACAGCTAACCTACGAGCAGTACTTC | CASSLRQLTYEQYF | . | . | TRBJ2-7 | TRBV5-6
TGTGCCAGCTCACCACCGTTCGGCGGGAGGGATATATATACGCAGTATTTT | CASSPPFGGRDIYTQYF | TRBD2 | . | TRBJ2-3 | TRBV18
TGTGCCAGCAGTTACTCCGACAGGGGGCACAATGAGCAGTTCTTC | CASSYSDRGHNEQFF | TRBD1 | . | TRBJ2-1 | TRBV6-5
TGTGCCAGCAGCTCGAGTGGGTACACTGAAGCTTTCTTT | CASSSSGYTEAFF | . | . | TRBJ1-1 | TRBV7-9
TGTGCCAGCAGTACCCAGGCGGATCTGGGGGGTACGCAGTATTTT | CASSTQADLGGTQYF | . | . | TRBJ2-3 | TRBV6-5
TGTGCCAGCAGCTTCTCGGAATCTAACTATGGCTACACCTTC | CASSFSESNYGYTF | . | . | TRBJ1-2 | TRBV7-2
TGTGCCAGTAGTAGAGGGGGGGAAGATCAGCCCCAGCATTTT | CASSRGGEDQPQHF | . | . | TRBJ1-5 | TRBV19
TGTGCCAGCAGTAGCGGGACAGGGGTATTTTCTGGGGCCAACGTCCTGACTTTC | CASSSGTGVFSGANVLTF | TRBD1 | . | TRBJ2-6 | TRBV28
TGTGCCAGCAGTTTACAGGGATTGGGCTATGGCTACACCTTC | CASSLQGLGYGYTF | . | once | TRBJ1-2 | TRBV28
TGTGCCAGCAGCCCCCGGGGGGTTAGCACAGATACGCAGTATTTT | CASSPRGVSTDTQYF | TRBD2 | . | TRBJ2-3 | TRBV7-9
TGTGCCACCAGTGAGGGGGGCGTCATTCAGTACTTC | CATSEGGVIQYF | . | . | TRBJ2-4 | TRBV24-1
TGTGCCAGCAGCAAAAACTCCTATAATTCACCCCTCCACTTT | CASSKNSYNSPLHF | . | . | TRBJ1-6 | TRBV7-2
TGTGCCAGCAGTGATTCGACCAAAGGCTACACCTTC | CASSDSTKGYTF | . | once | TRBJ1-2 | TRBV6-4
TGTGCCACCTCCGGTCAGACCCGCGGCGGGGAGCTGTTTTTT | CATSGQTRGGELFF | . | . | TRBJ2-2 | TRBV24-1
TGTGCCAGCAGCCCGGGGGGAGGGACAGGTATCTGGGAGACCCAGTACTTC | CASSPGGGTGIWETQYF | . | few | TRBJ2-5 | TRBV11-3
TGTGCCAGCAGCCTAGCGGGAGTTTACAATGAGCAGTTCTTC | CASSLAGVYNEQFF | TRBD2 | . | TRBJ2-1 | TRBV7-3
TGTGCCAGCAGTGAAAACCCCACAGGGAGTATCGGCTACACCTTC | CASSENPTGSIGYTF | . | . | TRBJ1-2 | TRBV6-1
TGTGCCAGCAGCCCCCTCACCGGGAAAGGAGGGGGCGATACGCAGTATTTT | CASSPLTGKGGGDTQYF | . | . | TRBJ2-3 | TRBV13
TGCAGTGCTAGTCAACGGGGACTAATTGTAAACGAGCAGTACTTC | CSASQRGLIVNEQYF | TRBD2 | once | TRBJ2-7 | TRBV20-1
TGTGCCAGTGGGCCCTCTGGGGCCAACGTCCTGACTTTC | CASGPSGANVLTF | . | . | TRBJ2-6 | TRBV19
TGCGCCAGCAGCCGGGAGATTAACACTGAAGCTTTCTTT | CASSREINTEAFF | . | . | TRBJ1-1 | TRBV5-1
TGTGCCAGCAGCTTTGACAGGGACACTGAAGCTTTCTTT | CASSFDRDTEAFF | TRBD1 | . | TRBJ1-1 | TRBV5-4
TGCGCCAGCAGCCCTGACAGCAGGAATGAAGCTTTCTTT | CASSPDSRNEAFF | . | . | TRBJ1-1 | TRBV4-3
TGTGCCAGCAGTTTAGAGGGCCTGCCTTACAATGAGCAGTTCTTC | CASSLEGLPYNEQFF | . | . | TRBJ2-1 | TRBV27
TGTGCCAGCAGTTACTTGGGGAGCACAGATACGCAGTATTTT | CASSYLGSTDTQYF | . | . | TRBJ2-3 | TRBV6-2/TRBV6-3
TGTGCCAGCAGCGTAGACAGGAAGACCTACAATGAGCAGTTCTTC | CASSVDRKTYNEQFF | . | . | TRBJ2-1 | TRBV7-2
TGCAGCGTTGAAGTTTTCGAAGCGTCCACCTTC | CSVEVFEASTF | . | . | TRBJ1-2 | TRBV29-1
TGTGCCAGCAGTTACAGGACAGGGGGTGTGAACACTGAAGCTTTCTTT | CASSYRTGGVNTEAFF | TRBD1 | . | TRBJ1-1 | TRBV6-2/TRBV6-3
TGTGCCAGCTCCGAAACCGGGACAAGGAACACTGAAGCTTTCTTT | CASSETGTRNTEAFF | . | . | TRBJ1-1 | TRBV18
TGCGCCAGCAGCCAAGATTTCGGGGTAAATAATTCACCCCTCCACTTT | CASSQDFGVNNSPLHF | . | . | TRBJ1-6 | TRBV4-3
TGTGCCAGCAGTGACGGACGGCCGAGCTCCTATAATTCACCCCTCCACTTT | CASSDGRPSSYNSPLHF | . | . | TRBJ1-6 | TRBV6-4
TGTGCCAGCAGCATGAACACTGAAGCTTTCTTT | CASSMNTEAFF | . | once | TRBJ1-1 | TRBV12-3/TRBV12-4
TGCAGCGTTGAAGGCGACGGTAACAATGAGCAGTTCTTC | CSVEGDGNNEQFF | . | . | TRBJ2-1 | TRBV29-1
TGCAGTGCTAGTCAAGAGGGAGGGGGGTACGAGCAGTACTTC | CSASQEGGGYEQYF | . | . | TRBJ2-7 | TRBV20-1
TGTGCCAGCAGCTTAGACAGGGCGGGGGAGCAGTACTTC | CASSLDRAGEQYF | . | once | TRBJ2-7 | TRBV11-2
TGTGCCAGCAGCCGGGACCTGAACACCGGGGAGCTGTTTTTT | CASSRDLNTGELFF | . | . | TRBJ2-2 | TRBV7-3
TGTGCCAGCAGTTACTCGACCAACCAGCTCGATTCACCCCTCCACTTT | CASSYSTNQLDSPLHF | . | . | TRBJ1-6 | TRBV6-2/TRBV6-3
TGTGCCAGCAGCACAGGGGGCGGCGAAAAACTGTTTTTT | CASSTGGGEKLFF | TRBD1 | . | TRBJ1-4 | TRBV7-9
TGTGCCAGCAGCCGCGCCTCAGGGGGCCGGAACACCGGGGAGCTGTTTTTT | CASSRASGGRNTGELFF | TRBD1 | few | TRBJ2-2 | TRBV9